One sample yielded the 9 T cell receptor beta chains listed below, sequenced in a study of control samples from healthy donors and cancer patients. Method: immunoSEQ multiplex PCR; TCRdb's copy keeps in-frame clones and lacks some. The sample carries roughly 450,000 clones, 90% recorded once. The specimen was PBMCs. The receptors shown here come from a man aged 35 to 55 with head and neck cancer.

The V gene is TRBV28, the J gene TRBJ2-7; TRBD2 matches 9 bases. Germline assignment: CDR1 MDHEN and CDR2 SYDVKM. V trimming: 1 base; J trimming: 2 bases; junction bases outside the gene matches: 6. This CDR3 has 16 amino acids. In nucleotides, the CDR3 is TGTGCCAGCAGTTTATACGGAGCGGGAGGTGCCTACGAGCAGTACTTC. Its translation: CASSLYGAGGAYEQYF.

The genes are TRBV6-5 and TRBJ1-1, with D uncertain. Trimming pared 5 bases from V and 8 bases from J, leaving 12 bases between. CDR1 is MNHEY, CDR2 SVGAGI, per germline. The CDR3 covers 12 residues. The CDR3 nucleotides are TGTGCCAGCAGTCAGAGGACGGGGGAAGCTTTCTTT. Its translation is CASSQRTGEAFF.

This clone was seen just once. The chain joins TRBV5-1 to TRBJ2-5; a weak D match, TRBD2 (5 bases). This CDR3 contains 11 residues. Trimming took 7 bases from V and 5 from J, leaving 9 bases between them. Germline CDR1 and CDR2: SGHRS and YFSETQ. CDR3 protein: CASAEDETQYF. The CDR3 nucleotides read TGCGCCAGCGCGGAGGACGAGACCCAGTACTTC.

This clone occurred once. The rearrangement links TRBV11-1 to TRBJ1-2; D unresolved. The ends were cut back, 4 bases at V and 4 bases at J, with 16 bases in the middle. Germline CDR1 SGHAT, CDR2 FQDESV (reference sequence). This CDR3 is built from 15 residues. CDR3: CASSSQRPPSYGYTF. The CDR3 bases are TGTGCCAGCAGCTCACAAAGACCACCCAGCTATGGCTACACCTTC.

The chain joins TRBV28 to TRBJ1-2; the D is unclear. With 5 bases removed from V and 6 bases from J, the gap between germline ends came to 7 bases. The CDR3 runs 11 residues. CDR1 and CDR2 (germline): MDHEN, SYDVKM. The CDR3 DNA follows: TGTGCCAGCAGTGCTCAGGATGGCTACACCTTC. The encoded protein is CASSAQDGYTF.

This rearrangement joins TRBV11-3 to TRBJ2-1; D is ambiguous. V was pared by 5 bases and J by 7 bases, with 12 bases between. The CDR3 runs to 13 residues. CDR1 SGHNT and CDR2 YENEEA come from the germline V gene. CDR3 DNA: TGTGCCAGCAGCCTAAACTGGGGAAATGAGCAGTTCTTC. Its protein product is CASSLNWGNEQFF.

The chain joins TRBV29-1 to TRBJ2-3; D gene ambiguous. V dropped 5 bases and J dropped 7 bases, with 13 bases sitting between them. This CDR3 contains 12 residues. The V gene's germline CDR1 is SQVTM and CDR2 ANQGSEA. The CDR3 reads CSVHGLSNTQYF. CDR3 in DNA: TGCAGCGTTCACGGGTTGTCAAATACGCAGTATTTT.

The V call is TRBV7-9, the J call TRBJ1-2; D remains unclear. V dropped 1 base and J dropped 0 bases, with 9 bases sitting between them. Germline-derived CDR1 and CDR2 are SEHNR and FQNEAQ (reference sequence). There are 15 residues in the CDR3. The CDR3 DNA sequence: TGTGCCAGCAGCTTAGAGGCCCAAGCTAACTATGGCTACACCTTC. It is translated as CASSLEAQANYGYTF.

The J gene is TRBJ2-3, the V gene TRBV7-3, with D possibly TRBD2 on 6 matching bases. The V and J ends lost 5 bases and 6 bases respectively, with 18 bases between them. Looked up from germline, CDR1 is SGHTA and CDR2 is FQGTGA. This CDR3 is built from 15 residues. The CDR3 bases are TGTGCCAGCAGCCTCGATAGCGGAGGTGGGGATACGCAGTATTTT. It translates to CASSLDSGGGDTQYF.